This TCR beta chain was observed in a study of T cell responses to AZD1222 COVID-19 vaccine. Using immunoSEQ multiplex PCR, the repertoire was profiled, and TCRdb retains in-frame clones only, with some absent. This table has roughly 180,000 clones, 75% to 90% appearing once. This CDR3 spans 14 amino acids. Per the germline V gene, CDR1 is LGHDT and CDR2 is YNNKEL (reference sequence). J lost 6 bases, V lost 4 bases, and 2 bases had no gene match. About this clone: Its target is unknown.

Study results and limitations: In a largely white British group with more females than males, clonal diversity was possibly underestimated.

The V and J genes are TRBV3-1 (or the pseudogene TRBV3-2) and TRBJ1-5, with 11 bases matching TRBD1. The clonotype comes from an adult in good health. Sequenced material: peripheral blood, taken on day 0 of AZD1222 vaccination. The CDR3 nucleotides are TGTGCCAGCAGCCGGGACAGGGGGACTCAGCCCCAGCATTTT. It specifies CASSRDRGTQPQHF.